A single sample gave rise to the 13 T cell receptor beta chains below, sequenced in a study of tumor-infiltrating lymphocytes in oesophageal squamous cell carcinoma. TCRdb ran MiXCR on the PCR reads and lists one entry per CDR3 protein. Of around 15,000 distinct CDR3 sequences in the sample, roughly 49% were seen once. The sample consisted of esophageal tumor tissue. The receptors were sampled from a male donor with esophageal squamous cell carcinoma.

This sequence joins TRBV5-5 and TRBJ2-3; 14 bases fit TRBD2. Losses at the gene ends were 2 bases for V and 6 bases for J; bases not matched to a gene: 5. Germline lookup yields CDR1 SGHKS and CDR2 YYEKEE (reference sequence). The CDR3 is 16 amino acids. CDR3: CASSFPGLAGVDTQYF. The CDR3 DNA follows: TGTGCCAGCAGCTTCCCGGGACTAGCGGGAGTGGATACGCAGTATTTT.

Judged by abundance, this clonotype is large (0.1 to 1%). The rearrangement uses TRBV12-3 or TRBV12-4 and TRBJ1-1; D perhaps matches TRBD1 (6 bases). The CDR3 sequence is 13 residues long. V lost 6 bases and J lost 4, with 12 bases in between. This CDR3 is CASSLTGPTEAFF. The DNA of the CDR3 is TGTGCCAGCAGCCTTACAGGGCCCACTGAAGCTTTCTTT.

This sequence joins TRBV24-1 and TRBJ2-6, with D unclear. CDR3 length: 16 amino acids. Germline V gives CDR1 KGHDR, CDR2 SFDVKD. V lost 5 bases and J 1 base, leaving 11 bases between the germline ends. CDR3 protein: CATSAGTASGANVLTF. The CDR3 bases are TGTGCCACCAGTGCCGGAACGGCGTCTGGGGCCAACGTCCTGACTTTC.

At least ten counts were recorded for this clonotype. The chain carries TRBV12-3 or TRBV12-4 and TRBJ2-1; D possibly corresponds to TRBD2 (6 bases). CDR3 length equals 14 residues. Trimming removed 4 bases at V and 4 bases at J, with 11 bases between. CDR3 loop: CASSWASVYNEQFF. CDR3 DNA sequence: TGTGCCAGCAGTTGGGCTAGCGTGTACAATGAGCAGTTCTTC.

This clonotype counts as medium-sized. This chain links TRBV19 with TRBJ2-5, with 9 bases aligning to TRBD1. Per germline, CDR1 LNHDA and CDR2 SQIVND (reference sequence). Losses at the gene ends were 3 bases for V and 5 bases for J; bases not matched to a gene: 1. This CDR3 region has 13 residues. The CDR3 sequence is CASSMTGGETQYF. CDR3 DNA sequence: TGTGCCAGTAGTATGACAGGGGGGGAGACCCAGTACTTC.

The CDR3 protein is CASGHGGAGEQYF. The CDR3 DNA is TGTGCTAGTGGCCACGGGGGGGCGGGGGAGCAGTACTTC. The chain joins TRBV12-5 to TRBJ2-5, with TRBD2 identical over 8 bases. Germline CDR1 reads LGHNT; CDR2 reads FRNRAP. This CDR3 comprises 13 residues. J lost 11 bases, V lost 6 bases, and 11 bases had no gene match.

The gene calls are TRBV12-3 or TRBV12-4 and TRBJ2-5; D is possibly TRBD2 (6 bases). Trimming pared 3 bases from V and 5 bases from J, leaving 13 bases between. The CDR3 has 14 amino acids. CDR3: CASSFSLALETQYF. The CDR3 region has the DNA TGTGCCAGCAGTTTTTCACTAGCTCTGGAGACCCAGTACTTC.

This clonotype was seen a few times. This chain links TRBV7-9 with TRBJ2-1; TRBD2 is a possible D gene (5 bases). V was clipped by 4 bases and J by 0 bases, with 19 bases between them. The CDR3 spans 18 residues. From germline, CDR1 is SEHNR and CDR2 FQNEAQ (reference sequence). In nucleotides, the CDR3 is TGTGCCAGCAGCTCGCTAGCTTATAGCAGAAGCTCCTACAATGAGCAGTTCTTC. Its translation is CASSSLAYSRSSYNEQFF. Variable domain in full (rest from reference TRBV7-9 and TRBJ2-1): DTGVSQNPRHKITKRGQNVTFRCDPISEHNRLYWYRQTLGQGPEFLTYFQNEAQLEKSRLLSDRFSAERPKGSFSTLEIQRTEQGDSAMYLCASSSLAYSRSSYNEQFFGPGTRLTVL.

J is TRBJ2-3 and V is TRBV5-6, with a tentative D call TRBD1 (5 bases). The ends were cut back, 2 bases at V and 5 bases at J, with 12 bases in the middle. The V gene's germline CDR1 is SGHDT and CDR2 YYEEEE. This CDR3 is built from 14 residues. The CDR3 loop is CASSFQGWGDTQYF. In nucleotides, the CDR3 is TGTGCCAGCAGCTTCCAGGGATGGGGAGATACGCAGTATTTT.

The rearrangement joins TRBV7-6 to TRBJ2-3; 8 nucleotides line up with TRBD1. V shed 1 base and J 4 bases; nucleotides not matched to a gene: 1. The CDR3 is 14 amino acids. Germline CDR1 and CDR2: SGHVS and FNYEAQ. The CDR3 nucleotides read TGTGCCAGCAGCTTAGAGACAGGGGCAGATACGCAGTATTTT. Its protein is CASSLETGADTQYF.

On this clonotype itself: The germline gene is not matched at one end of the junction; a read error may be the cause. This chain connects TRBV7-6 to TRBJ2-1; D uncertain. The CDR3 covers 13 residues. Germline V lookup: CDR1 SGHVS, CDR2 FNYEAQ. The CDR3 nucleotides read TGTGCTAGCAGCTTACGACCCGAGAATGAGCAGTTCTTC. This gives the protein CASSLRPENEQFF.

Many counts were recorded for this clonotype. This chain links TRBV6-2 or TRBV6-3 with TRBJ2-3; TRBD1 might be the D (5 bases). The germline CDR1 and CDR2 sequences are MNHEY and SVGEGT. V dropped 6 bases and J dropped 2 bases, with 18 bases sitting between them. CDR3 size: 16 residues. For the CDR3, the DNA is TGTGCCAGCAGCGACCCCTCAGGGCGGTACACAGATACGCAGTATTTT. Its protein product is CASSDPSGRYTDTQYF.

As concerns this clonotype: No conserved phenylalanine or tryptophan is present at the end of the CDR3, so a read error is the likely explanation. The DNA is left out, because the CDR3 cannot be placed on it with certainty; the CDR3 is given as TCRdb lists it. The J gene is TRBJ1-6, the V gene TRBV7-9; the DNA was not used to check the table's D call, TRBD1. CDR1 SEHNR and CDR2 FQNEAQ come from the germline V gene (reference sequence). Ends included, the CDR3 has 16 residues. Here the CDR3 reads CASSFGQGGEKLFFGS.